This T cell receptor (beta chain) came from a study of blood T cell repertoires in COVID-19 (dated by TCRdb to about 2020). Turning to the overall study: Samples covering the acute and convalescent phases of COVID-19 were provided by collaborators in the United States, Italy and Spain. Nearly every sample came with metadata listing a de-identified subject ID, COVID-19 status, age in years and sex. The repertoires were released in a freely available public database intended as a resource for research on the immune response to SARS-CoV-2. HLA class I and class II types, where available, came from metadata supplied by the sample provider rather than from assay-based typing. The samples were drawn from two sources: the first 160 participants of the ongoing ImmuneRACE study, and 950 to 1,500 subjects contributed by 6 global collaborators. The dataset comprised deeply sampled blood TCRbeta repertoires from subjects exposed to, actively infected with, or recovered from COVID-19. The material from the prospective study consisted of cDNA or gDNA derived from T cells, B-cell-depleted T cells, or PBMCs. Study-wide findings and limitations: The quantity of clinical and demographic metadata differed by source and by participant and was supplied without curation.

On this clone itself: It lacks a known antigen. No qualities accompany the bases; no much larger clone lies one base away.

Collaborating institutions collected whole blood in K2EDTA tubes following their own protocols. For TCRbeta analysis, collaborator samples were shipped as frozen whole blood, as isolated PBMCs, or as DNA extracted from either sample type. TCRbeta CDR3 regions were amplified from genomic DNA using the immunoSEQ Assay, a bias-controlled multiplex PCR. Regarding the original processing steps: Nucleated cell counts per sample were estimated from amplification of reference gene primers within the assay. To quantify the absolute abundance of each unique TCRbeta CDR3 rearrangement, sequence reads were collapsed and filtered. Productive Simpson clonality was computed per sample as the square root of Simpson's diversity index over productive rearrangements. Drawn from immuneACCESS, this table holds only the in-frame rearrangements with V and J called that TCRdb kept. Clones are partly lost; checked studies trace under half to an unresolved V gene and leave the rest unexplained. D and trimming come from the DNA, and the V and J calls and clone size come from that table. The sample table contains tens of thousands of clones; only one count was recorded for roughly 80% of them. Together, the top ten hold 24% of the sample.

The clonotype originates from a human donor with acute or convalescent COVID-19. The donor label of this sample is uncertain. Sequencing was carried out using peripheral blood.

The DNA sequence is as follows: TGCGCCAGCAGTAGCGGGGGCGCCTACAATGAGCAGTTCTTC. Its amino acids are CASSSGGAYNEQFF. Recombination joined TRBV10-2 with TRBJ2-1, and 8 junctional nucleotides match TRBD2. The CDR3 measures 14 amino acids from cysteine to phenylalanine. Only the CDR3 DNA stays, 42 bases, in frame from base 1. V lost 5 bases and J lost 2 bases, and the count of bases not matched to a germline gene is 2. CDR1 and CDR2 (WSHSY, SAAADI) derive from the germline V gene.